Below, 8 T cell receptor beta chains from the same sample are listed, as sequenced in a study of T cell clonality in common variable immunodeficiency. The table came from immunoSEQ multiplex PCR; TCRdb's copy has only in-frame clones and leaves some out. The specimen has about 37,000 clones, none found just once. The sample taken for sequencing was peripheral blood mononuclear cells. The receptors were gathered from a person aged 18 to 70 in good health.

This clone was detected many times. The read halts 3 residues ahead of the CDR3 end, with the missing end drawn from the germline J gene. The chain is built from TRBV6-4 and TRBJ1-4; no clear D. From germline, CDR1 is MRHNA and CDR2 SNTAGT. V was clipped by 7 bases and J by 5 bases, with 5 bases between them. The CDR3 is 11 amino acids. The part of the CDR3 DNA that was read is TGTGCCAGCACCCCGAATGAAAAA. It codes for CASTPNEK. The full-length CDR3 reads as CASTPNEKLFF.

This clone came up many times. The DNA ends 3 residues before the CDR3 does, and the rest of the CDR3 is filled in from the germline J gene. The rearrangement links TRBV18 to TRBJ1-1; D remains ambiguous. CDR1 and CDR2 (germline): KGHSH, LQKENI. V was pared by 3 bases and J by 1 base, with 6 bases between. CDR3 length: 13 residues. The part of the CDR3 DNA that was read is TGTGCCAGCTCACCCAACAAGAACACTGAA. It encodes CASSPNKNTE. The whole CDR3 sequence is CASSPNKNTEAFF.

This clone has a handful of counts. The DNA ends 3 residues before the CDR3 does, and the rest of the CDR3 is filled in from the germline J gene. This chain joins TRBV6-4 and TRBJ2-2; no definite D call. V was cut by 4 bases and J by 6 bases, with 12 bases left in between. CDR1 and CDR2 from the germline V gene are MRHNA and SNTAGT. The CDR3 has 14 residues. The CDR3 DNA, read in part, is TGTGCCAGCAGTGTTACTCTAAACGCCGGGGAG. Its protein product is CASSVTLNAGE. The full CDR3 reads CASSVTLNAGELFF.

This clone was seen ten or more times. CDR3 sequence: CASSRTGRIDEQFF. CDR3 bases read: TGTGCCAGCAGTCGTACAGGGAGGATCGATGAG. The rearrangement joins TRBV2 to TRBJ2-1; D tentatively reads TRBD1 or TRBD2 (6 bases each). The read gets to within 3 residues of the CDR3 end, and the germline J gene fills in the rest. V was cut by 5 bases and J by 8 bases, with 16 bases left in between. The CDR3 runs 14 residues. CDR1 is SNHLY, CDR2 FYNNEI, per germline.

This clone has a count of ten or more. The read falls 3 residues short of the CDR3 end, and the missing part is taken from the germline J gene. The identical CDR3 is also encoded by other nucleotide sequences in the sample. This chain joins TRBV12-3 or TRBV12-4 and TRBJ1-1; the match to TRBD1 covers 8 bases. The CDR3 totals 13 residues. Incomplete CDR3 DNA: TGTGCCAGCAGTTCTGATAACAGGGGGTCA. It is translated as CASSSDNRGS. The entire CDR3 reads CASSSDNRGSAFF.

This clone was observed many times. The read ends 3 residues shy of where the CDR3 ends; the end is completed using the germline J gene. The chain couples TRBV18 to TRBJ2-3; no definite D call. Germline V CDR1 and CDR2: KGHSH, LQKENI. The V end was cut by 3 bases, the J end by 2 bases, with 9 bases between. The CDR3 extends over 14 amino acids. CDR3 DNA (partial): TGTGCCAGCTCACCGGAAACAGCCACAGATACG. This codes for CASSPETATDT. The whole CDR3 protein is CASSPETATDTQYF. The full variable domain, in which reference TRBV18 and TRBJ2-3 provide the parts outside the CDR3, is NAGVMQNPRHLVRRRGQEARLRCSPMKGHSHVYWYRQLPEEGLKFMVYLQKENIIDESGMPKERFSAEFPKEGPSILRIQQVVRGDSAAYFCASSPETATDTQYFGPGTRLTVL.

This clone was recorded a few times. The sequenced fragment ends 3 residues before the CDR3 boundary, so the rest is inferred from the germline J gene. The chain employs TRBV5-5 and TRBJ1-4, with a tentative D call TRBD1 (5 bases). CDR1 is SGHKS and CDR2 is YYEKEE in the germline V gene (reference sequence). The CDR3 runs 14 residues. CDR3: CASNGQVWNSPLFF. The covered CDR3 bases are TGTGCCAGCAATGGACAAGTTTGGAATTCACCA.

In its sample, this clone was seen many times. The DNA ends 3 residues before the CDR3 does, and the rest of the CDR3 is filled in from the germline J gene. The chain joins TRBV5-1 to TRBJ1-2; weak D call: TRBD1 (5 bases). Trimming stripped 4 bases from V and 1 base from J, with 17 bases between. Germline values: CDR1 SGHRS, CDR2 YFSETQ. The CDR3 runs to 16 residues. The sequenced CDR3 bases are TGCGCCAGCAGCGATCACGGGGGAGGCAATAACTATGGC. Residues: CASSDHGGGNNYG. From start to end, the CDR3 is CASSDHGGGNNYGYTF.